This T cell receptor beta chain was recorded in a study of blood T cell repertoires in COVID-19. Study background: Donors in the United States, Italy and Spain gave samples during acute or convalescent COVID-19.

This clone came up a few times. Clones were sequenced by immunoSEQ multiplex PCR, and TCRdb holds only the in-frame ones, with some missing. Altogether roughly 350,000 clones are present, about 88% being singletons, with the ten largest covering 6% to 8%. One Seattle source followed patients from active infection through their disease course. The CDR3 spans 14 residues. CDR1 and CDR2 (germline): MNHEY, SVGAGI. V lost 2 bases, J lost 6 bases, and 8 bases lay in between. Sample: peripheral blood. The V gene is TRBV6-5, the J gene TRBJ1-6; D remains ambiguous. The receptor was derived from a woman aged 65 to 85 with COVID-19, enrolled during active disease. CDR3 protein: CASSYREPNSPLHF. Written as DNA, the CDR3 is TGTGCCAGCAGTTACCGAGAGCCTAATTCACCCCTCCACTTT.